The 20 T cell receptor beta chains listed next were all sequenced from one sample in a study of T cells in Graves' hyperthyroidism and ophthalmopathy. What was amplified from RNA transcripts were TCR beta CDR3 regions. The HTBI primer set was used in a first-round RT-PCR of the TCR CDR3. Via MiXCR, TCRdb re-called the multiplex PCR reads, giving one row per CDR3 protein. Of around 530,000 distinct CDR3 sequences listed, over 15% are singletons. The material sequenced was blood. The receptors were sampled from a woman between 18 and 30 years old with Graves' ophthalmopathy.

This clonotype was observed a handful of times. The V call is TRBV28, the J call TRBJ1-2, with 9 nucleotides matching TRBD1. The CDR3 consists of 14 residues. Germline V gene lookup returns CDR1 MDHEN and CDR2 SYDVKM. Trimming at V came to 6 bases and at J to 4 bases, leaving 6 bases not matched to a gene. The chain's CDR3 is CASRIQGAPYGYTF. The CDR3 DNA follows: TGTGCCAGCAGAATACAGGGGGCTCCCTATGGCTACACCTTC.

The J gene is TRBJ2-7, the V gene TRBV6-5; possibly TRBD1 for D (6 bases). Trimming stripped 0 bases from V and 4 bases from J, with 10 bases between. The CDR3 runs to 14 residues. Per germline, CDR1 MNHEY and CDR2 SVGAGI. The CDR3 DNA is TGTGCCAGCAGTTACTCGGGGACAACATACGAGCAGTACTTC. This sequence encodes CASSYSGTTYEQYF.

This clonotype was seen a handful of times. V usage is TRBV18 and J usage is TRBJ1-1, with unresolved D. Germline V lookup: CDR1 KGHSH, CDR2 LQKENI. V was trimmed by 1 base and J by 1 base, leaving 7 bases between them. CDR3 length: 14 amino acids. The CDR3 DNA is TGTGCCAGCTCACCACTTCGGGAGAACACTGAAGCTTTCTTT. It is translated as CASSPLRENTEAFF.

The rearrangement uses TRBV30 and TRBJ1-6; TRBD1 matches at 11 bases. In germline, CDR1 is GTSNPN, CDR2 SVGIG (reference sequence). V shed 1 base, J shed 7 bases, and the junction held 0 bases outside the gene matches. The CDR3 has 14 residues. The CDR3 DNA reads TGTGCCTGGAGTGGGACAGGGGGCAATTCACCCCTCCACTTT. Translated, it gives CAWSGTGGNSPLHF. Full variable domain (missing parts from reference TRBV30 and TRBJ1-6): SQTIHQWPATLVQPVGSPLSLECTVEGTSNPNLYWYRQAAGRGLQLLFYSVGIGQISSEVPQNLSASRPQDRQFILSSKKLLLSDSGFYLCAWSGTGGNSPLHFGNGTRLTVT.

This clonotype was observed many times. The rearrangement uses TRBV7-2 and TRBJ2-7; the D is unclear. In germline, CDR1 is SGHTA, CDR2 FQGNSA. V was cut by 5 bases and J by 5 bases, with 10 bases left in between. This CDR3 region has 12 residues. In DNA, the CDR3 is TGTGCCAGCAGCCCGTTCCATCACGAGCAGTACTTC. Its translation is CASSPFHHEQYF.

This clonotype was observed many times. The chain has TRBV7-8 and TRBJ1-5, with 9 positions matching TRBD1. This CDR3 has 16 amino acids. V was clipped by 4 bases and J by 7 bases; unmatched bases: 11. Germline CDR1 and CDR2: SGHVS and FQNEAQ. The CDR3 here is CASSSRGQGFEQPQHF. The CDR3 nucleotides are TGTGCCAGCAGCTCCCGAGGACAGGGGTTCGAACAGCCCCAGCATTTT.

The table lists this clonotype with many counts. The chain joins TRBV27 to TRBJ1-6, with D hard to call. CDR1 and CDR2 (germline): MNHEY, SMNVEV (reference sequence). V gave up 8 bases and J gave up 0 bases, with 11 bases separating them. This CDR3 has 15 amino acids. CDR3 in DNA: TGTGCCAGCGGCCCCACGGACTCCTATAATTCACCCCTCCACTTT. It encodes CASGPTDSYNSPLHF.

This clonotype was seen at least ten times. J is TRBJ2-3 and V is TRBV6-1; 10 nucleotides agree with TRBD2. The CDR3 runs 14 residues. J lost 4 bases, V lost 8 bases, and 6 bases had no gene match. The V gene's germline CDR1 is MNHNS and CDR2 SASEGT. CDR3 protein: CASHNSGGADTQYF. The CDR3 DNA sequence: TGTGCCAGCCATAACAGCGGGGGGGCAGATACGCAGTATTTT.

This clonotype has a count of ten or more. The chain has TRBV7-2 and TRBJ2-3; TRBD1 agrees at 8 bases. The CDR3 sequence is 16 residues long. V dropped 4 bases and J dropped 2; count of bases not matched to a gene: 8. The V gene's germline CDR1 is SGHTA and CDR2 FQGNSA. The CDR3 here is CASSSIRDRYTDTQYF. The CDR3 coding sequence is TGTGCCAGCAGCTCGATCCGGGACAGGTACACAGATACGCAGTATTTT.

This clonotype was seen more than once but under ten times. This chain connects TRBV6-1 to TRBJ2-7; 9 nucleotides align to TRBD2. The CDR3 is made up of 18 amino acids. The ends lost 8 bases at V and 3 bases at J; junction bases unmatched: 20. Germline V gene sequence: CDR1 MNHNS, CDR2 SASEGT. CDR3 amino acids: CASGRRGEGTSIHYEQYF. The CDR3 DNA is TGTGCCAGCGGTCGGCGGGGAGAAGGGACTAGCATCCACTACGAGCAGTACTTC.

As to this clonotype: A read error may explain this, as a much larger clone is one base away. Given the absence of the conserved phenylalanine or tryptophan at the CDR3 end, a read error is likely. This sequence joins TRBV6-5 and TRBJ2-3, with D possibly matching TRBD1 (6 bases). This CDR3 comprises 16 residues. V lost 6 bases to trimming and J lost 4 bases, with 20 bases between them. The germline gives CDR1 MNHEY, CDR2 SVGAGI. The CDR3 spells CASSNSGAGKADTQYS. The CDR3 DNA follows: TGTGCCAGCAGCAACTCAGGGGCAGGCAAGGCAGATACGCAGTATTCT.

This clonotype occurred many times. This chain links TRBV28 with TRBJ1-5; D unresolved. Trimming removed 4 bases at V and 6 bases at J, with 13 bases between. This CDR3 is built from 14 residues. Germline CDR1 MDHEN, CDR2 SYDVKM. CDR3 sequence: CASSSGLESQPQHF. The CDR3 coding sequence is TGTGCCAGCAGTTCAGGACTGGAGAGTCAGCCCCAGCATTTT.

This clonotype was seen at least ten times. The V call is TRBV7-9, the J call TRBJ2-2; D might be TRBD2 (6 bases). This CDR3 has 16 residues. Per the germline V gene, CDR1 is SEHNR and CDR2 is FQNEAQ (reference sequence). Trimming cost V 6 bases and J 4 bases, with 18 bases left between them. In DNA, the CDR3 is TGTGCCAGCAGTTCCCGGGAGTCCGTTGTCACCGGGGAGCTGTTTTTT. The encoded protein is CASSSRESVVTGELFF.

This clonotype was seen many times. V is TRBV12-3 or TRBV12-4 and J is TRBJ2-7; possibly TRBD2 for D (6 bases). V shed 5 bases and J shed 3 bases, with 20 bases lying between them. There are 16 residues in the CDR3. CDR3 sequence (DNA): TGTGCCAGCAGTCCGTCCCGGTGGAGGGGCCTCTACGAGCAGTACTTC. Encoded protein: CASSPSRWRGLYEQYF.

This clonotype was seen at least ten times. The chain employs TRBV12-3 or TRBV12-4 and TRBJ1-1; TRBD1 agrees at 8 bases. Germline trimming cut 2 bases from V and 5 bases from J; bases unmatched to any gene: 7. The CDR3 has 15 residues. The CDR3 sequence: CASSLFAGGATEAFF. CDR3 sequence (DNA): TGTGCCAGCAGTTTATTCGCAGGGGGCGCGACTGAAGCTTTCTTT.

This clonotype was counted only a few times. The chain uses TRBV13 and TRBJ2-7; D may be TRBD1 (6 bases). CDR3 size: 14 residues. V gave up 5 bases and J gave up 5 bases, with 16 bases separating them. Germline V gene sequence: CDR1 PRHDT, CDR2 FYEKMQ (reference sequence). This CDR3 reads CASSLLSTGNEQYF. The CDR3 nucleotides read TGTGCCAGCAGCCTCCTATCAACAGGGAACGAGCAGTACTTC.

This clonotype was counted many times. Relative to the germline gene, one junction end is altered; a read error may explain this. This chain joins TRBV28 and TRBJ2-1; 7 bases are a match to TRBD2. The CDR3 is made up of 11 amino acids. Germline V lookup: CDR1 MDHEN, CDR2 SYDVKM. CDR3 residues: CQREDYNEQFF. The DNA for the CDR3 is TGCCAGCGGGAAGATTACAATGAGCAGTTCTTC.

This clonotype was observed at least ten times. The V call is TRBV5-8, the J call TRBJ2-5; 9 positions agree with TRBD2. V trimming: 4 bases; J trimming: 5 bases; junction bases outside the gene matches: 12. The germline gives CDR1 SGHTS, CDR2 YDEGEE. The length of the CDR3 is 16 residues. CDR3 protein: CASSTMTRGGSETQYF. CDR3 in DNA: TGTGCCAGCAGCACCATGACGCGGGGGGGTTCGGAGACCCAGTACTTC.

This clonotype is a singleton in its sample. This chain connects TRBV11-2 to TRBJ2-1, with a tentative D call TRBD2 (7 bases). Germline assignment: CDR1 SGHAT and CDR2 FQNNGV. V was shortened by 1 base and J by 2 bases, with 18 bases between the two germline ends. The CDR3 contains 18 residues. CDR3 DNA sequence: TGTGCCAGCAGCTTAGCGGGGGGCGGCCGCAATCCCTACAATGAGCAGTTCTTC. Translation gives CASSLAGGGRNPYNEQFF.

This clonotype occurred many times. The chain has TRBV30 and TRBJ2-1, with 8 bases fitting TRBD1. V lost 6 bases, J lost 3 bases, and 4 bases stayed unmatched. Germline CDR1 and CDR2: GTSNPN and SVGIG (reference sequence). The CDR3 has 13 amino acids. In DNA form, the CDR3 reads TGTGCCTGTTGGGGACAGGACTACAATGAGCAGTTCTTC. This codes for CACWGQDYNEQFF.